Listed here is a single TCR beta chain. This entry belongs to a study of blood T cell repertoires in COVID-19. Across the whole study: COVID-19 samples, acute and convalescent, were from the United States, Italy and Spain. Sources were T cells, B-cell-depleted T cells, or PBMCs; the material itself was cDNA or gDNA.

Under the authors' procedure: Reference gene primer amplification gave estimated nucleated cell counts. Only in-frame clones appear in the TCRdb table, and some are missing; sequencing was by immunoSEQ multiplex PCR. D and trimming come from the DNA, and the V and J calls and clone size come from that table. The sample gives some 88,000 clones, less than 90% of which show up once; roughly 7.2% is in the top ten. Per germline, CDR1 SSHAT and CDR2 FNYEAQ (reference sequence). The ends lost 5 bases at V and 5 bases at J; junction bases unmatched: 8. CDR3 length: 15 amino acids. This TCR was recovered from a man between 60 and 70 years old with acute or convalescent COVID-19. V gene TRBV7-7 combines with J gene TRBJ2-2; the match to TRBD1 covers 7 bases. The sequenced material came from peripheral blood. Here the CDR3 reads CASSPDRAGTGELFF. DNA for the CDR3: TGTGCCAGCAGCCCAGACAGGGCAGGTACCGGGGAGCTGTTTTTT.